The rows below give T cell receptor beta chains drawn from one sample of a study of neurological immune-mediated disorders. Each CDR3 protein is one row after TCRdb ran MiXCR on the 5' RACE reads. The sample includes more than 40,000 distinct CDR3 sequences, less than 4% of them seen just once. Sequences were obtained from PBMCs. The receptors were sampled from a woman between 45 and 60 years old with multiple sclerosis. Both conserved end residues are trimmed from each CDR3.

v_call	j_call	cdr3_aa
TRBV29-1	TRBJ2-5	SAALQPQETQY
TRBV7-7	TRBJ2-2	ASSSTGTVNTGELF
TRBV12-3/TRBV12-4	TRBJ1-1	ASSFPRENTEAF
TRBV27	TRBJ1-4	ASSFYADRATNEKLF
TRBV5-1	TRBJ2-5	ASSLGTDYTQETQY
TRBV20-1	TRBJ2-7	SATRIGTSGKGEQY
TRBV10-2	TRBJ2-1	ASRVAGDHEQF
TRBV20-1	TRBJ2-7	SAPNQREGEQY
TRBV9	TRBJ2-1	ASSVRGIANEQF
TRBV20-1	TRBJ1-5	SASEGFRQPQH
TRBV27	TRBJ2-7	ASSRAGTSGSRQY
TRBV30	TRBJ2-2	AWRGDRGPGELF
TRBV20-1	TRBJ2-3	SARVTSGTDTQY
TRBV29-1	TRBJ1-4	SVVFREKLF
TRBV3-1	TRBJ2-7	ASSQAGYEQY
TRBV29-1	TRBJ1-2	SVHDYGYT
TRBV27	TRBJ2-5	ASSLSTGYPIKTQY
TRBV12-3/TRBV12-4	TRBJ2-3	ASSLGTDTDTQY
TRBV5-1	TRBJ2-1	ASSSRGQDGYNEQF
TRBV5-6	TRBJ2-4	ASSLRGRNIQY
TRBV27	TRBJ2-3	ASSMRTSEGADTQY
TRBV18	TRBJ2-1	ASSPIFGAGNEQF
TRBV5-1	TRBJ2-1	ASSLADTEQF
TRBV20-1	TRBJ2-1	SARDPERLIADNEQF
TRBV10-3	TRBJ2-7	AISGTSGSYEQY
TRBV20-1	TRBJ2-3	SASSFPSGSTDTQY
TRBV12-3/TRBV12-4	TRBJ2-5	ASSFSSGEETQY
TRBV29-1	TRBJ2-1	SGGSGSLPQF
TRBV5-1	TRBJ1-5	ASSWDSGNQPQH
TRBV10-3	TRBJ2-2	AISDFAGGTGELF
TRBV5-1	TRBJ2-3	ASSSLAGGPDTQY
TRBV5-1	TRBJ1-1	ASSPGQGSPMNTEAF
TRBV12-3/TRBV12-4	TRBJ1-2	ASSLAGSLRGYT
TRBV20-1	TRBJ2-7	SARLAGSGYEQY
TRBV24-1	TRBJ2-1	ATRDSSYNEQF
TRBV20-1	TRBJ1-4	SALPGQGDEKLF
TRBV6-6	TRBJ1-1	ASSPRGMNTEAF
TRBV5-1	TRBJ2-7	ASSMTSGTYEQY
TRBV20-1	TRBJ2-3	SARSGGRSYTQY
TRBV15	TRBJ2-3	ATSRGLAGPGDTQY
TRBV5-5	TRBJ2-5	ASSLAPGQGETQY
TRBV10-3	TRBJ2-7	AISEASYEQY
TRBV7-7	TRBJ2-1	ASSSGGVAYNEQF
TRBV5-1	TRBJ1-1	ASSFGADMNTEAF
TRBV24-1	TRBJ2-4	ATSDSWGAQNIQY
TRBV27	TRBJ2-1	ASSRGYYNEQF
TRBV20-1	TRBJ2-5	SAPGQGQETQY
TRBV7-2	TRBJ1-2	ASSTRTETYGYT
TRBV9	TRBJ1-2	ASSQTGSPINYGYT
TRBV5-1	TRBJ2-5	ASSLAGQPQETQY
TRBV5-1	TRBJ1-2	ASRVSQSNYGYT
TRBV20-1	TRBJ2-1	SASGKDHNEQF
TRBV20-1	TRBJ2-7	SARDRPGGYEQY
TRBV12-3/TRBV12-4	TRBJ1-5	ASSLGGQVDQPQH
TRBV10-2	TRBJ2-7	ASSVGGPPSYEQY
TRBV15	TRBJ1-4	ATSRARAGSTNEKLF
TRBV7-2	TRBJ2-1	ASGRDRADVDEQF
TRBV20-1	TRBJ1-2	SATQSGTGRSGGYT
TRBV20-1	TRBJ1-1	SARDRKGLNTEAF
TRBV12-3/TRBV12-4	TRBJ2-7	ASSPDSHEQY